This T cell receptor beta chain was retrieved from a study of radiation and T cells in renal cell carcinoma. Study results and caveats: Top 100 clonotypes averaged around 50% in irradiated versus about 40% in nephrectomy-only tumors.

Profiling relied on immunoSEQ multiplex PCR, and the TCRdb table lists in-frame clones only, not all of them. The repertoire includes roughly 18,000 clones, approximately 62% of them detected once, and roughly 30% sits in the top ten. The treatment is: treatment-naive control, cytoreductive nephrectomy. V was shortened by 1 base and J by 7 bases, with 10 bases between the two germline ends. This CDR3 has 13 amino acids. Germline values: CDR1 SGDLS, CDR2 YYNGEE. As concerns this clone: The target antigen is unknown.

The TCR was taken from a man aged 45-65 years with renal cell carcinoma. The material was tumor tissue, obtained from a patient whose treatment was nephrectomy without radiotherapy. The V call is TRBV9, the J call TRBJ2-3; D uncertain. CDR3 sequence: CASSVPPDHTQYF. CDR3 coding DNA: TGTGCCAGCAGCGTACCCCCTGATCATACGCAGTATTTT.